This passage covers 6 T cell receptor beta chains from one sample sequenced in a study of shared clonotypes between healthy human individuals. Data came from immunoSEQ multiplex PCR; TCRdb stores just in-frame clones and leaves some out. Found here are approximately 480,000 clones, around 79% of them singletons; the top ten hold approximately 12%. The sequencing sample was made of PBMCs. These receptors were collected from a woman in her thirties or forties in good health. Some clones in this sample may be carry-over from other donors' samples.

The rearrangement joins TRBV2 to TRBJ1-4; no clear D gene. Germline-derived CDR1 and CDR2 are SNHLY and FYNNEI. The CDR3 runs 15 residues. V was trimmed by 2 bases and J by 8 bases, leaving 15 bases between them. CDR3 in amino acids: CASSESEMSREKLFF. In DNA form, the CDR3 reads TGTGCCAGCAGTGAAAGCGAGATGTCTCGGGAAAAACTGTTTTTT. Based on the CDR3 plus reference TRBV2 and TRBJ1-4, the full variable domain is EPEVTQTPSHQVTQMGQEVILRCVPISNHLYFYWYRQILGQKVEFLVSFYNNEISEKSEIFDDQFSVERPDGSNFTLKIRSTKLEDSAMYFCASSESEMSREKLFFGSGTQLSVL.

Regarding this clone: Different DNA sequences within this sample yield the same CDR3. V usage is TRBV5-1 and J usage is TRBJ1-5, with no clear D. CDR3 length: 14 amino acids. Between the trimmed V and J ends, which lost 0 bases and 5 bases, there was a span of 9 bases. Germline lookup yields CDR1 SGHRS and CDR2 YFSETQ. The CDR3 DNA is TGCGCCAGCAGCTTGGGAGGGAAAGATCAGCCCCAGCATTTT. This gives the protein CASSLGGKDQPQHF. Full variable domain (missing parts from reference TRBV5-1 and TRBJ1-5): KAGVTQTPRYLIKTRGQQVTLSCSPISGHRSVSWYQQTPGQGLQFLFEYFSETQRNKGNFPGRFSGRQFSNSRSEMNVSTLELGDSALYLCASSLGGKDQPQHFGDGTRLSIL.

This clone has just a few counts. CDR3 coding DNA: TGCGCCAGCAGCCCGACCGGGACTAGCGGGGGCAATGAGCAGTTCTTC. Protein sequence: CASSPTGTSGGNEQFF. V gene TRBV5-1 combines with J gene TRBJ2-1, with 14 bases fitting TRBD2. The V and J ends lost 4 bases and 6 bases, in that order; junction bases with no gene match: 6. The CDR3 consists of 16 residues. Germline V CDR1 and CDR2: SGHRS, YFSETQ.

The chain couples TRBV6-1 to TRBJ1-5, with D maybe TRBD1 (5 bases). Trimming stripped 6 bases from V and 0 bases from J, with 9 bases between. The germline V gene encodes CDR1 MNHNS and CDR2 SASEGT. The CDR3 is 14 residues long. The CDR3 loop reads CASRADSSNQPQHF. In DNA form, the CDR3 reads TGTGCCAGCAGGGCAGACAGTAGCAATCAGCCCCAGCATTTT.

A note on this clone: Other DNA sequences from this sample encode an identical CDR3 as well. The CDR3 region has the DNA TGTGCCAGCAGTTACTCAGGGAGTGGGGCCAACGTCCTGACTTTC. Residues: CASSYSGSGANVLTF. This sequence joins TRBV6-5 and TRBJ2-6; a weak D match, TRBD2 (5 bases). The germline V gene encodes CDR1 MNHEY and CDR2 SVGAGI. This CDR3 spans 15 amino acids. Trimming took 0 bases from V and 3 from J, leaving 6 bases between them.

This clone was seen more than once but under ten times. The chain links TRBV10-3 to TRBJ1-2, with D maybe TRBD1 (5 bases). The V gene's germline CDR1 is ENHRY and CDR2 SYGVKD. CDR3 length: 17 residues. Trimming cost V 0 bases and J 3 bases, with 17 bases left between them. In nucleotides, the CDR3 is TGTGCCATCAGTGAGTCGAGCGGGGCAGGGAGCTACTATGGCTACACCTTC. Protein: CAISESSGAGSYYGYTF.